This T cell receptor (beta chain) derives from a study of cytomegalovirus exposure and HLA in healthy donors. Turning to the study itself: Of all 400 or so donors who were genotyped, 75% to 90% belonged to the Caucasian-associated ancestry cluster.

Germline CDR1 SGHTA, CDR2 FQGTGA. This CDR3 is 16 amino acids long. V was trimmed by 4 bases and J by 0 bases, leaving 12 bases between them. This clone appeared once. The study ran its PCR with 60 Vbeta and 13 Jbeta primers. The method was immunoSEQ multiplex PCR; TCRdb's version includes in-frame clones alone and lacks a portion of them. The data contain approximately 160,000 clones, approximately 80% of them singletons. The sample taken for sequencing was PBMCs. The chain is built from TRBV7-3 and TRBJ2-2; tentative D call: TRBD2 (6 bases). The clonotype was recovered from a woman in her late teens or twenties in good health and CMV-seronegative. DNA for the CDR3: TGTGCCAGCAGCTCCCCGGGGGTTACGAACACCGGGGAGCTGTTTTTT. It is translated as CASSSPGVTNTGELFF.